Listed below are T cell receptor beta chains from one sample, sequenced in a study of T cell responses to AZD1222 COVID-19 vaccine. Clones were sequenced by immunoSEQ multiplex PCR, and TCRdb holds only the in-frame ones, with some missing. The sample lists about 89,000 clones; around 84% were seen once. Sequencing used peripheral blood, obtained 28 days after the second AZD1222 dose. These receptors came from an adult who received the AZD1222 COVID-19 vaccine. The CDR3 runs from the conserved cysteine through the conserved F or W. The D gene is left open where the match is weak. Some rows have no size entry. The others give once, few or many, or a class for an expanded clone.

D gene | J gene | clone size | V gene | CDR3 DNA | CDR3 protein
. | TRBJ2-4 | . | TRBV5-4 | TGTGCCAGCAGCGAAGCCGGGACTCTAGCCAAAAACATTCAGTACTTC | CASSEAGTLAKNIQYF
. | TRBJ1-3 | . | TRBV4-2 | TGTGCCAGCAGCCAAGCCTTGGGTGGGTTCCGGGCTGGAAACACCATATATTTT | CASSQALGGFRAGNTIYF
TRBD2 | TRBJ2-1 | . | TRBV10-1 | TGCGCCAGCAGTCCTGGGGTAGCGGGAGGATCTGAGCAGTTCTTC | CASSPGVAGGSEQFF
. | TRBJ2-3 | once | TRBV6-5 | TGTGCCAGCGAGGAGGTGGGCACAGATACGCAGTATTTT | CASEEVGTDTQYF
. | TRBJ2-1 | once | TRBV19 | TGTGCCAGTAGTATCCCACCCAATGAGCAGTTCTTC | CASSIPPNEQFF
. | TRBJ2-5 | once | TRBV28 | TGTGCCAGCAGTCCGGACAGCGGAGAGACCCAGTACTTC | CASSPDSGETQYF
. | TRBJ1-6 | . | TRBV4-1 | TGCGCCAGCAGCCAAGCTTATTCACCCCTCCACTTT | CASSQAYSPLHF
TRBD2 | TRBJ2-5 | . | TRBV3-1/TRBV3-2 | TGTGCCAGCAGCCAGTTGGGACTAACTCAAGAGACCCAGTACTTC | CASSQLGLTQETQYF
. | TRBJ2-5 | . | TRBV7-2 | TGTGCCAGCAGCCCACCTGGGCGCGTGAAGACCCAGTACTTC | CASSPPGRVKTQYF
. | TRBJ2-6 | . | TRBV5-6 | TGTGCCAGCAGCCGGGGGTACTCTGGGGCCAACGTCCTGACTTTC | CASSRGYSGANVLTF
. | TRBJ1-2 | once | TRBV28 | TGTGCCAGCAGCCCAGGGGCCCTGTGTCGCTTC | CASSPGALCRF
. | TRBJ2-7 | once | TRBV7-8 | TGTGCCAGCAGCCGGTTACTAGTTGACGAGCAGTACTTC | CASSRLLVDEQYF
. | TRBJ1-3 | . | TRBV27 | TGTGCCAGCAGTTATAACAGGGAAGGAGGTGGAAACACCATATATTTT | CASSYNREGGGNTIYF
TRBD2 | TRBJ2-1 | . | TRBV28 | TGTGCCAGCGGGGGGACAGGGACTAGCGGGAAGGAAGAGCAGTTCTTC | CASGGTGTSGKEEQFF
. | TRBJ1-1 | . | TRBV6-2/TRBV6-3 | TGTGCCAGCAGTTACGCCGAGGGGTGGTGGGCTTTCTTT | CASSYAEGWWAFF
. | TRBJ1-1 | . | TRBV28 | TGTGCCAGCAGTTTATCGTTGACTGAAGCTTTCTTT | CASSLSLTEAFF
. | TRBJ2-7 | . | TRBV5-1 | TGCGCCAGCAGCTGGGGCCCAGGGGTGGACGAGCAGTACTTC | CASSWGPGVDEQYF
. | TRBJ1-3 | . | TRBV28 | TGTGCCAGCAGTCCCGGACAGTCTGGAAACACCATATATTTT | CASSPGQSGNTIYF
TRBD2 | TRBJ2-7 | . | TRBV7-2 | TGTGCCAGCAGCTTAAGCGGGGGTAGCTCCTACGAGCAGTACTTC | CASSLSGGSSYEQYF
. | TRBJ1-4 | once | TRBV5-4 | TGTGCCAGCAGCTCGGGGGTTCCAGGTAGTGAAAAACTGTTTTTT | CASSSGVPGSEKLFF